The next 6 T cell receptor beta chains were all read from a single sample in a study of a mutant IDH1 vaccine in newly diagnosed glioma. No cognate antigen is known for these TCRs. Time point meaning: week 23, last vaccination. Every vaccine dose comprised 300 ug of mutant IDH1 20-mer peptide plus topical imiquimod. Produced via immunoSEQ multiplex PCR; TCRdb's table is partial and in-frame only. The repertoire holds approximately 62,000 clones, roughly 85% seen once, with roughly 3.9% in the top ten. This specimen was PBMCs, taken from a glioma patient whose treatment included an IDH1 peptide vaccine. Source of these receptors: a man aged 25-45 years with glioma.

This clone was seen only once. The missing conserved phenylalanine or tryptophan at the end of this CDR3 makes a read error likely. V is TRBV27 and J is TRBJ1-2; TRBD1 aligns across 10 bases. This CDR3 is built from 13 residues. Germline V gives CDR1 MNHEY, CDR2 SMNVEV (reference sequence). Unmatched junction bases numbered 5, after V lost 5 bases and J lost 8 bases. CDR3 nucleotide sequence: TGTGCCAGCAGTACTCGACAGGGGGCAGGCTACACCCTC. Translated, it gives CASSTRQGAGYTL.

A remark on this clone: At one end, the junction sequence differs from germline, possibly due to a read error. This sequence joins TRBV2 and TRBJ2-2; 7 bases match TRBD2. Germline lookup yields CDR1 SNHLY and CDR2 FYNNEI. This CDR3 comprises 15 residues. The CDR3 region is CAGSAGTTNTGELFF. The CDR3 DNA is TGTGCCGGCAGTGCCGGGACTACGAACACCGGGGAGCTGTTTTTT.

The V and J genes are TRBV9 and TRBJ1-2; D call uncertain. This CDR3 has 17 amino acids. Germline values: CDR1 SGDLS, CDR2 YYNGEE. The V and J ends lost 0 bases and 7 bases respectively, with 22 bases between them. CDR3 protein: CASSVGGKPHHRFGYTF. The CDR3 coding sequence is TGTGCCAGCAGCGTAGGCGGGAAACCCCACCACCGGTTTGGCTACACCTTC.

This clone appeared a single time. The chain joins TRBV7-9 to TRBJ2-5; perhaps TRBD2 as D (5 bases). This CDR3 has 18 amino acids. Germline CDR1 is SEHNR and CDR2 is FQNEAQ (reference sequence). Between the trimmed V and J ends, which lost 5 bases and 2 bases, there was a span of 24 bases. CDR3 in amino acids: CASSPEAIGTGLQETQYF. DNA of the CDR3: TGTGCCAGCAGCCCAGAGGCAATTGGTACCGGACTTCAAGAGACCCAGTACTTC. Filled out from reference TRBV7-9 and TRBJ2-5, the complete variable domain reads DTGVSQNPRHKITKRGQNVTFRCDPISEHNRLYWYRQTLGQGPEFLTYFQNEAQLEKSRLLSDRFSAERPKGSFSTLEIQRTEQGDSAMYLCASSPEAIGTGLQETQYFGPGTRLLVL.

Only one count was recorded for this clone. This chain links TRBV5-1 with TRBJ1-4; TRBD1 agrees at 7 bases. This CDR3 is built from 16 residues. Looked up from germline, CDR1 is SGHRS and CDR2 is YFSETQ. The V gene end was trimmed by 0 bases and the J gene end by 7 bases; junction bases not matched to a gene: 9. The CDR3 loop is CASSLATGYRVEKLFF. CDR3 nucleotide sequence: TGCGCCAGCAGCTTGGCGACAGGGTATCGTGTTGAAAAACTGTTTTTT.

This clone was observed a few times. This chain joins TRBV14 and TRBJ1-1, with D uncertain. From germline, CDR1 is SGHDN and CDR2 FVKESK. Trimming pared 2 bases from V and 4 bases from J, leaving 20 bases between. CDR3 size: 17 residues. The CDR3 is CASSQRAYSEWSTEAFF. CDR3 bases: TGTGCCAGCAGCCAACGAGCCTATTCAGAGTGGAGCACTGAAGCTTTCTTT.